The source of this T cell receptor (beta chain) is a study of CD8 T cells in Susac syndrome. An amount of RNA that ranged from roughly 0.5 to 1 ug was reverse transcribed with random hexamers. TCRdb re-derived calls from the immunoSEQ multiplex PCR reads in MiXCR, one entry per CDR3 protein. This table has about 120,000 distinct CDR3 sequences, around nine tenths appearing once. CDR1 and CDR2 (germline): MNHNS, SASEGT. The CDR3 has 15 amino acids. With 3 bases clipped from V and 8 bases from J, the junction kept 10 bases outside the gene matches. The sequenced target, TCR beta, came from blood CD8+ and CD4+ T cells.

The sequenced sample was CD4+ T cells from PBMCs. V and J are TRBV6-1 and TRBJ1-2; 9 nucleotides match TRBD1. This clonotype was obtained from a human donor in good health. This CDR3 is CASSDHDRGMRGYTF. The DNA for the CDR3 is TGTGCCAGCAGTGACCATGACAGGGGGATGAGGGGCTACACCTTC.